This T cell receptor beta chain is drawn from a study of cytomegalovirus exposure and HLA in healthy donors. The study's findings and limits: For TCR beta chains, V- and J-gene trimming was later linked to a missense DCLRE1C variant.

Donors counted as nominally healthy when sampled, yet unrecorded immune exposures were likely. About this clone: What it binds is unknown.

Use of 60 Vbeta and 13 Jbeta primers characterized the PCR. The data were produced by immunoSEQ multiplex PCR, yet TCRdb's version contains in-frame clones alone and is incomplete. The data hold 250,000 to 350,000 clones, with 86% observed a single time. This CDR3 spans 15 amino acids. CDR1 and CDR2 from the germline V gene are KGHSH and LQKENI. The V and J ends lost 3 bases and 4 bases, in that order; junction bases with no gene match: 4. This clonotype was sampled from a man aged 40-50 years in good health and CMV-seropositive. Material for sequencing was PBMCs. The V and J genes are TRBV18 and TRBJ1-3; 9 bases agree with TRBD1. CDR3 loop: CASSPGTGRGNTIYF. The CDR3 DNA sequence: TGTGCCAGCTCACCCGGGACAGGGAGAGGAAACACCATATATTTT.